This T cell receptor beta chain derives from a study of cytomegalovirus exposure and HLA in healthy donors (TCRdb year 2017). About the full investigation: According to an earlier analysis of a few hundred of the donors, 150 million to 200 million T cells yielded 90 million to 140 million unique TCR beta sequences and about 300 Gb of sequence data. An early release that covered some 630 HLA-typed donors contained about 300 gigabases of sequencing data and 75 million to 100 million unique TCR sequences. Among the roughly 400 genotyped donors, about 85% belonged to the genetic ancestry cluster associated with self-reported Caucasian donors. The study aimed to test whether cataloging public T cell receptors could reveal signatures of past pathogen exposure. The T cell repertoires of several hundred subjects were profiled by immunosequencing and related to cytomegalovirus serostatus. A separate validation cohort of 90 to 150 different subjects was used in addition to the 666-subject first cohort. High-throughput TCR immunosequencing, statistical association of individual TCRs with disease status, and machine learning were combined to predict cytomegalovirus infection status. In a later analysis, previously published TCR beta repertoires from 600 to 850 donors were re-analyzed and high-resolution HLA genotyping was added so that TCR occurrence patterns could be studied. Rather than drawing on any new phenotypic data, the later analysis identified candidate immune exposures from TCR beta sequences and the way those sequences occurred across donors. An earlier analysis of roughly 600 of the donors used high-throughput TCR beta sequencing to judge whether each TCR beta V gene segment behaved as functional or pseudogenic. Alongside the repertoire data, information on donor age, sex, ethnicity and CMV serostatus was compiled. In a later genetic analysis, genome-wide SNP genotypes for about 55% of the roughly 670 donors were used, and that subset was treated as a discovery cohort. Every repertoire in the discovery cohort had been generated on one and the same sequencing platform. HLA typing included class I and class II loci at four-digit resolution. The number of typed donors differed by locus: about 620-630 for A, B, C, DRB1 and DQB1; approximately 530 for DQA1; 606 for DPA1; and approximately 450 for DPB1. Several DR-DQ haplotypes were treated as single units for association and clustering because of strong linkage in the cohort. On average, around 200,000 unique TCR beta nucleotide sequences were sequenced per donor among about 400 genotyped donors of the cohort, with approximately 18% of those sequences being non-productive.

Broad study findings and their caveats: Strong co-occurrence of HLA alleles, especially DR and DQ, made assigning TCR associations to individual alleles difficult. This cohort had only TCR beta chains sequenced, and the lack of alpha or paired-chain data limited which features could be detected. The earlier analysis of 587 of the donors excluded some 15 rarely observed V segments, including chromosome 9 orphons, because counts were too low. A later genetic analysis reported fewer N-insertions in productive TCRs among donors in an Asian-associated ancestry cluster than the roughly 720-donor mean. In the study, approximately 150 TCR beta chains were listed as associated with cytomegalovirus. In a later genetic analysis, a missense DCLRE1C variant was associated with V-gene and J-gene trimming of TCR beta chains, and the association was replicated in an independent cohort. Broadly in line with IMGT annotations, most TCR beta V segments showed up in productive rearrangements about 87% or about 30% of the time in an earlier analysis of approximately 600 of the donors. Immune exposure information for the cohort was limited to CMV serostatus. Compared with equally common non-associated chains, HLA-associated TCR beta chains in a later analysis were more clonally expanded and had lower generation probabilities. Because HLA typing was missing for some donors at each locus, association tests included only the typed subset. In a later analysis, about 16,000 TCR beta sequences were associated with specific HLA alleles at a false discovery rate of 0.05. Linkage disequilibrium might explain the correlated functional status among segregating V segments, but an unknown experimental factor could not be ruled out. A later analysis found that TCR association rates varied across HLA loci, with DRB1 alleles showing the most associated TCRs and HLA-C alleles the fewest. Presence/absence analyses assumed roughly uniform sequencing depth across donors, an assumption that may not hold. A further reported finding was that TCR beta sequences accurately predicted the HLA-A and HLA-B alleles for most subjects in the first cohort. Most CMV-associated TCR beta chains appeared to be HLA-restricted in a later analysis, and the HLA associations seemed to be driven largely by CMV exposure. Some IMGT-functional V segments, including TRBV6-2 and TRBV6-3, could not be distinguished by the 87-base-pair reads and were therefore excluded. In both the original and validation cohorts, the classifier was reported to diagnose cytomegalovirus status with high specificity and sensitivity. Three of the identified cytomegalovirus-associated TCR beta chains were confirmed in vitro to be specific for cytomegalovirus antigens. The authors suggested that the approach could potentially be extended to other disease states and immunological phenotypes. In a later analysis, several top co-occurrence clusters were reported to appear linked to parvovirus B19, influenza, CMV and Epstein-Barr virus. A cluster of highly shared sequence variants was judged likely to be a technical artifact of the sequencing pipeline. Across donors, most TCR sequences were observed very rarely, whereas some public TCRs were present in many individuals.

The library was made by the immunoSEQ multiplex PCR assay. The multiplex PCR relied on a mix of 60 forward primers for TCR Vbeta segments and 13 reverse primers for TCR Jbeta segments. A multiplex PCR assay on genomic DNA amplified the CDR3 region of rearranged TCR beta genes. The amplified TCR beta libraries were sequenced on the Illumina HiSeq System as 87-base-pair reads. On the authors' methods: A later analysis counted about 80 million unique TCR beta chains across the roughly 700 repertoires, and some 12 million of these chains were shared by at least two donors. To remove PCR and sequencing errors, raw reads were error-corrected and collapsed into unique sequences using a nearest-neighbor algorithm that merged closely related sequences. CDR3 sequences were aligned to IMGT reference sequences to assign V, D and J gene segments. For a sequence to be retained, at least a six-nucleotide match to both a V gene segment and a J gene segment was required. A rearrangement counted as productive if the CDR3 had no stop codons and remained in frame with V and J, and every other rearrangement counted as non-productive. CDR3 was defined according to IMGT convention as the region running from the second conserved V-encoded cysteine to the conserved J-encoded phenylalanine. In an earlier analysis of more than 550 of the donors, sequences lacking an unambiguous match to a single V gene segment were excluded. In an earlier analysis of 587 of the donors, V segments were called functional above 56.7% productive rearrangements and were called segregating when the between-donor standard deviation exceeded 5%. A statistical classification framework was built for diagnosing cytomegalovirus status from the catalog of TCR beta chain sequences. V and J gene assignment, in a later analysis, came from comparing TCR nucleotide sequences with IMGT/GENE-DB human TR gene sequences. A later analysis assigned CDR3 sequences and most-parsimonious VDJ recombination scenarios with the TCRdist pipeline. In a later analysis, each TCR beta chain was defined by its CDR3 amino acid sequence together with its V-gene family, and reads lacking a unique V-gene family were excluded. To address suspected cross-contamination and a sequencing artifact, a later analysis removed approximately 590 highly shared, low-generation-probability nucleotide sequences. A later analysis calculated a clonal expansion index for each public chain from normalized within-repertoire ranks of inferred template counts. In a later analysis, generation probabilities were computed with a VDJ recombination model fitted to out-of-frame rearrangements, and the resulting probabilities were checked against IGoR. A later analysis scored TCR-TCR, TCR-HLA and TCR-CMV co-occurrence with hypergeometric tests, applying a repertoire-size bias correction to TCR pairs. To estimate false discovery rates, a later analysis permuted the HLA or CMV assignments 20 times. In a later analysis, co-occurring TCRs were grouped using DBSCAN, and TCRdist sequence similarity was added for clustering within HLA-allele-positive subsets. Repertoires with fewer than 30,000 or more than 120,000 public chains were left out of co-occurrence clustering, as were about five repertoires with anomalous nucleotide sharing. TCRdb holds this immuneACCESS table with in-frame rearrangements only. Some clones are missing; in checked studies, unresolved V genes explain under half, and the rest has no known cause. The DNA was the basis for D and trimming; V, J and clone size are from that table. The sample table lists 150,000 to 200,000 clones, roughly 88% of them with a count of one. Of the sample, approximately 6.5% falls within the top ten clones.

According to the germline V gene, CDR1 reads SGHTA and CDR2 reads FQGTGA. V trim: 4 bases; J trim: 5 bases; unmatched bases: 6. Counted from cysteine to phenylalanine, this CDR3 has 14 amino acids. Here the CDR3 DNA is all that survives: 42 bases in frame from base 1. The cohort was made up of about 670 healthy bone marrow donors. At the time of sampling, all cohort members were nominally healthy, though unrecorded immune exposures were likely present. The donor tested CMV seropositive and was one of the 289 seropositive cohort members. A peripheral blood sample was provided by each donor, and peripheral blood mononuclear cells were used for TCR beta sequencing. Genomic DNA extraction from the blood cell samples was performed with the Qiagen DNeasy Blood Extraction Kit. This clone was detected only a few times. Its antigen specificity is not known. One base away there is no much larger clone; base qualities are not given.

Sequencing input: PBMCs. The chain employs TRBV7-3 and TRBJ2-5, with 8 bases in between that match TRBD1. This TCR was recovered from a man aged 45-65 years in good health and CMV-seropositive. The CDR3 reads CASSSFGQGETQYF. The nucleotides read TGTGCCAGCAGCTCCTTCGGACAGGGCGAGACCCAGTACTTC.